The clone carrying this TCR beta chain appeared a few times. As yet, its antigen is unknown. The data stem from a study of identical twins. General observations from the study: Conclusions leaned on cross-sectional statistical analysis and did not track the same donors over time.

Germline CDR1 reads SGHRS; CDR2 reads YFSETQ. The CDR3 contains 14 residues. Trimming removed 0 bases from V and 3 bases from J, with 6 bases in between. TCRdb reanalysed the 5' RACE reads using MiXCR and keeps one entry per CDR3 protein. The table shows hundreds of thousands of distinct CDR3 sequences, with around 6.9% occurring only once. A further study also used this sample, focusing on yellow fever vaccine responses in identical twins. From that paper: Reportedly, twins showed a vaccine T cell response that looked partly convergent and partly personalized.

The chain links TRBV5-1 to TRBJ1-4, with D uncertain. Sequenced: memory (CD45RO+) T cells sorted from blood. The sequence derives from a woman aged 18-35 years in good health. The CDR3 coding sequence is TGCGCCAGCAGCTTGGCAGGCCCTAATGAAAAACTGTTTTTT. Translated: CASSLAGPNEKLFF. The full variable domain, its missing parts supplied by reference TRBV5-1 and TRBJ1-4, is KAGVTQTPRYLIKTRGQQVTLSCSPISGHRSVSWYQQTPGQGLQFLFEYFSETQRNKGNFPGRFSGRQFSNSRSEMNVSTLELGDSALYLCASSLAGPNEKLFFGSGTQLSVL.